The next 10 T cell receptor beta chains were all read from a single sample in a study of T cell responses to AZD1222 COVID-19 vaccine. Method: immunoSEQ multiplex PCR; TCRdb's copy keeps in-frame clones and lacks some. The table records 90,000 to 150,000 clones, approximately 86% of them present only once. Sequenced here: peripheral blood, sampled 28 days after the second AZD1222 dose. The receptors were gathered from an adult who received the AZD1222 COVID-19 vaccine.

The chain joins TRBV7-2 to TRBJ1-5, with D tentatively TRBD1 (6 bases). V was pared by 1 base and J by 3 bases, with 10 bases between. CDR1 and CDR2 from the germline V gene are SGHTA and FQGNSA. The length of the CDR3 is 15 residues. CDR3 loop: CASSLDRALNQPQHF. For the CDR3, the DNA is TGTGCCAGCAGCTTAGACAGGGCCCTCAATCAGCCCCAGCATTTT. Combining the CDR3 with reference TRBV7-2 and TRBJ1-5 gives the whole variable domain GAGVSQSPSNKVTEKGKDVELRCDPISGHTALYWYRQSLGQGLEFLIYFQGNSAPDKSGLPSDRFSAERTGGSVSTLTIQRTQQEDSAVYLCASSLDRALNQPQHFGDGTRLSIL.

V is TRBV5-1 and J is TRBJ2-2; TRBD1 agrees at 10 bases. The CDR3 length is 15 residues. The V gene's germline CDR1 is SGHRS and CDR2 YFSETQ. The trim removed 5 bases at V and 5 bases at J, leaving 6 bases unmatched. The CDR3 protein is CASSRDRGGTGELFF. CDR3 nucleotides: TGCGCCAGCAGTAGGGACAGGGGAGGAACCGGGGAGCTGTTTTTT.

This clone was counted only a few times. The V call is TRBV18, the J call TRBJ1-2; 12 positions agree with TRBD1. J gave up 6 bases and V 3 bases, and 11 bases lay outside the gene matches. The CDR3 runs to 17 residues. Germline CDR1 is KGHSH and CDR2 is LQKENI. DNA of the CDR3: TGTGCCAGCTCACCCGGGTTTGGGACAGGGGGCGAAGATGGCTACACCTTC. Encoded protein: CASSPGFGTGGEDGYTF.

The chain carries TRBV9 and TRBJ1-2; D is possibly TRBD1 (5 bases). Per the germline V gene, CDR1 is SGDLS and CDR2 is YYNGEE. The V end was cut by 1 base, the J end by 1 base, with 8 bases between. This CDR3 comprises 14 residues. CDR3 sequence (DNA): TGTGCCAGCAGCGTACAGGGCCTTAACTATGGCTACACCTTC. Its protein product is CASSVQGLNYGYTF.

A single count supports this clone. This chain links TRBV19 with TRBJ2-7; possibly TRBD1 for D (7 bases). The CDR3 covers 15 residues. Trimming took off 3 bases at V and 2 bases at J, with 14 bases between the two ends. The germline gives CDR1 LNHDA, CDR2 SQIVND (reference sequence). CDR3 residues: CASSMQAGGPYEQYF. DNA of the CDR3: TGTGCCAGTAGTATGCAGGCAGGGGGGCCCTACGAGCAGTACTTC.

The chain joins TRBV2 to TRBJ1-6, with D uncertain. V was clipped by 6 bases and J by 7 bases, with 19 bases between them. CDR1 and CDR2 from the germline V gene are SNHLY and FYNNEI. This CDR3 contains 16 residues. The CDR3: CASRAIPGSGNSPLHF. CDR3 sequence (DNA): TGTGCCAGCAGGGCTATACCGGGAAGCGGGAATTCACCCCTCCACTTT.

V gene TRBV11-3 combines with J gene TRBJ2-1, with 10 positions matching TRBD1. This CDR3 has 12 residues. Germline CDR1 SGHNT, CDR2 YENEEA. Trimming took 8 bases from V and 7 from J; bases not matched to a gene: 2. CDR3 protein: CASGTGENEQFF. The DNA of the CDR3 is TGTGCCAGCGGGACAGGGGAAAATGAGCAGTTCTTC.

The rearrangement links TRBV7-2 to TRBJ2-7, with TRBD2 identical over 15 bases. This CDR3 contains 16 residues. The V gene end was trimmed by 5 bases and the J gene end by 5 bases; junction bases not matched to a gene: 7. Germline V lookup: CDR1 SGHTA, CDR2 FQGNSA. The CDR3 DNA is TGTGCCAGCAGCCCAGGAGGGACTAGCGGGGGGAACGAGCAGTACTTC. This gives the protein CASSPGGTSGGNEQYF.

This clone was found a few times. The junction departs from the called germline gene at one end, perhaps through a read error. The J gene is TRBJ2-3, the V gene TRBV7-7; possible D gene TRBD1, 6 bases. Germline CDR1 and CDR2: SSHAT and FNYEAQ (reference sequence). The CDR3 is 15 residues long. The CDR3: CASSPGRGDTDTQYF. For the CDR3, the DNA is TGTGCTAGCAGCCCCGGCAGGGGAGACACAGATACGCAGTATTTT.

This sequence joins TRBV7-2 and TRBJ1-2; TRBD1 might be the D (5 bases). The CDR3 covers 16 residues. Germline V gene lookup returns CDR1 SGHTA and CDR2 FQGNSA. Trimming stripped 1 base from V and 3 bases from J, with 15 bases between. The DNA for the CDR3 is TGTGCCAGCAGCTTAGAATGGGCCGGGGGATACTATGGCTACACCTTC. It specifies CASSLEWAGGYYGYTF.